This paragraph reports one T cell receptor beta chain. The CDR3 covers 14 residues. Germline-derived CDR1 and CDR2 are SGHTA and FQGNSA. TCRdb re-called the 5' RACE reads and catalogs CDR3 proteins one per entry, DNA excluded. Its listing shows approximately 330,000 distinct CDR3 sequences. The sample originates from a study of monozygotic twins with inflammatory bowel disease. The chain joins TRBV7-2 to TRBJ2-7. Sequencing was carried out using blood. This TCR derives from a human donor with ulcerative colitis or Crohn's disease, or a healthy co-twin of an affected twin (not recorded which). The CDR3 sequence is CASSLTVSEIEQYF.